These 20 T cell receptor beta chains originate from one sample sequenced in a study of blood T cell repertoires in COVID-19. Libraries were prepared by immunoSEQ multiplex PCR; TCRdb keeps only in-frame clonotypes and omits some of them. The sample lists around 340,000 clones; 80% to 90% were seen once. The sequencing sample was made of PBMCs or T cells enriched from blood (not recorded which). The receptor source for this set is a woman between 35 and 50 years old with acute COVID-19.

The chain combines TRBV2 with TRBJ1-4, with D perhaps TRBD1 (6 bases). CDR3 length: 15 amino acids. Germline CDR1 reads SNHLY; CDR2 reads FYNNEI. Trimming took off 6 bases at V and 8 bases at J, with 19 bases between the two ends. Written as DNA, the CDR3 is TGTGCCAGCAGGGACGGACAGCCAAGGAAAGAAAAACTGTTTTTT. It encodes CASRDGQPRKEKLFF.

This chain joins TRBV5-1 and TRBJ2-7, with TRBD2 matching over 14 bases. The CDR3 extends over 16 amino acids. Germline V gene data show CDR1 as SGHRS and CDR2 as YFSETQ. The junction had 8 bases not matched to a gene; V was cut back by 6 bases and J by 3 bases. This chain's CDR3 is CASTRVGTSGSYEQYF. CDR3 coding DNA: TGCGCCAGCACCCGGGTAGGGACTAGCGGGAGCTACGAGCAGTACTTC.

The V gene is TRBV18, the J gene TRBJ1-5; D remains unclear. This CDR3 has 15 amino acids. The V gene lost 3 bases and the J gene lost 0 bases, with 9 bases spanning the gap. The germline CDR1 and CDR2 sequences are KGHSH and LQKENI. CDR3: CASSPDNHSNQPQHF. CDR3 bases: TGTGCCAGCTCACCCGACAACCATAGCAATCAGCCCCAGCATTTT.

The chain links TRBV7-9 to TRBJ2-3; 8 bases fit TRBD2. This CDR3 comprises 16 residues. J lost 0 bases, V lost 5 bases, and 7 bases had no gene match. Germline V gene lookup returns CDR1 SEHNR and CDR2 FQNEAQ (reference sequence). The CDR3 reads CASSPGLAPSTDTQYF. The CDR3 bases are TGTGCCAGCAGCCCAGGACTAGCCCCAAGCACAGATACGCAGTATTTT.

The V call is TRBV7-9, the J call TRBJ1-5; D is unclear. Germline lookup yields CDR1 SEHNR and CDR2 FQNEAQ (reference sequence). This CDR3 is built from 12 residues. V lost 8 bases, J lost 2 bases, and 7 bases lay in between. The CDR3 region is CASSQGNQPQHF. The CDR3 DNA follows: TGTGCCAGCTCGCAGGGCAATCAGCCCCAGCATTTT.

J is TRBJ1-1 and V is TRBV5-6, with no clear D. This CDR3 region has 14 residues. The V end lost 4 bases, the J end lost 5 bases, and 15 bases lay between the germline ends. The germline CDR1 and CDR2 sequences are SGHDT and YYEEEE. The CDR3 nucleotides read TGTGCCAGCAGCCCGCTTGGCGCGGGGACTGAAGCTTTCTTT. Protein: CASSPLGAGTEAFF.

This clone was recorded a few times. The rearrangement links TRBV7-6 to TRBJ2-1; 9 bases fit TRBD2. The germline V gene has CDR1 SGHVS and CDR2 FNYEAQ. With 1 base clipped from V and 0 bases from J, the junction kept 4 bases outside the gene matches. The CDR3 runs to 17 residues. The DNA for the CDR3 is TGTGCCAGCAGCTTAGAAAGTAGCGGGAGCTCCTACAATGAGCAGTTCTTC. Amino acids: CASSLESSGSSYNEQFF.

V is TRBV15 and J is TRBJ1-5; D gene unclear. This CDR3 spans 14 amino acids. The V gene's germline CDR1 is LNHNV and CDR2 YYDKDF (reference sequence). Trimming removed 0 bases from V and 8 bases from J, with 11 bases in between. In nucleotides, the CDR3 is TGTGCCACCAGCAGAGATCGCCCCGGTGAGCCCCAGCATTTT. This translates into CATSRDRPGEPQHF.

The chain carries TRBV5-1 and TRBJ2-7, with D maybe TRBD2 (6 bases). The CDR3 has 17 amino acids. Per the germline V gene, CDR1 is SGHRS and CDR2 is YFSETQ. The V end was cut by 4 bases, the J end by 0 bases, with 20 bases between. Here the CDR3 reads CASSPGPGVDPSYEQYF. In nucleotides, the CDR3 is TGCGCCAGCAGCCCCGGGCCGGGGGTCGACCCCTCCTACGAGCAGTACTTC.

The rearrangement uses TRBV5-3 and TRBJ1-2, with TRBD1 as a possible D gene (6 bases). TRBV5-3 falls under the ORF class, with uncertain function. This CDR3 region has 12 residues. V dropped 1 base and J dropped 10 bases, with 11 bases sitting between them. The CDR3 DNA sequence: TGTGCCAGAAGCTTGTCGCGGACAGACTACACCTTC. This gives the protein CARSLSRTDYTF.

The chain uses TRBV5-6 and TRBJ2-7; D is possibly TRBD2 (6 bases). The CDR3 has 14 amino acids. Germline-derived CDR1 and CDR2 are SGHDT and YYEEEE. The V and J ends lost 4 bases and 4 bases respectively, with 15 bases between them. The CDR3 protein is CASSLPGGSYEQYF. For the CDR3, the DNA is TGTGCCAGCAGCCTACCTGGGGGGTCTTACGAGCAGTACTTC.

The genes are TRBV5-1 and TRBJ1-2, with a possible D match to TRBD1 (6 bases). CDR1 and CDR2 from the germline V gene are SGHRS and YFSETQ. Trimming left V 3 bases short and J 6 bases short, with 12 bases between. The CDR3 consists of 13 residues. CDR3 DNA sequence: TGCGCCAGCAGCTCCGGACAGTTGAATGGCTACACCTTC. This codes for CASSSGQLNGYTF. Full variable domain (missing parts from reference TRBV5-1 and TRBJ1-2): KAGVTQTPRYLIKTRGQQVTLSCSPISGHRSVSWYQQTPGQGLQFLFEYFSETQRNKGNFPGRFSGRQFSNSRSEMNVSTLELGDSALYLCASSSGQLNGYTFGSGTRLTVV.

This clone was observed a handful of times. The CDR3 sequence: CASSIGGLGNQPQHF. As DNA, the CDR3 is TGTGCCAGTAGTATCGGAGGGCTGGGCAATCAGCCCCAGCATTTT. The V gene is TRBV19, the J gene TRBJ1-5, with D uncertain. Germline V CDR1 and CDR2: LNHDA, SQIVND (reference sequence). V lost 3 bases and J lost 2, with 11 bases in between. The CDR3 runs 15 residues.

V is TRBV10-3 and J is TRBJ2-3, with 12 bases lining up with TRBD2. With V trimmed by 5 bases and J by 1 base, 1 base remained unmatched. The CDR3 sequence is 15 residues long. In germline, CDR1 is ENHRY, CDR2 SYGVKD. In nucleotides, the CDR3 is TGTGCCATCAGTCGGACTAGCGGGGGCACAGATACGCAGTATTTT. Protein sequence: CAISRTSGGTDTQYF.

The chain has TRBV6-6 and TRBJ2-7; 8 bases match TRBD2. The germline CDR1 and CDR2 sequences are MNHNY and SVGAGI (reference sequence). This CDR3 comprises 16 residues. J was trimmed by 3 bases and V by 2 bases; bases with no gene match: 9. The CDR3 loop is CASSYTRGGLVYEQYF. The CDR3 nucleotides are TGTGCCAGCAGTTACACGCGCGGGGGGCTGGTCTACGAGCAGTACTTC.

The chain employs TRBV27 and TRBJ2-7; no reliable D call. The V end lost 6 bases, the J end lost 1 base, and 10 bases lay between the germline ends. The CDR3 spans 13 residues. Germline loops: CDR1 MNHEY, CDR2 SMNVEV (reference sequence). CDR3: CASSPIVSYEQYF. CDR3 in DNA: TGTGCCAGCAGCCCCATAGTTTCCTACGAGCAGTACTTC.

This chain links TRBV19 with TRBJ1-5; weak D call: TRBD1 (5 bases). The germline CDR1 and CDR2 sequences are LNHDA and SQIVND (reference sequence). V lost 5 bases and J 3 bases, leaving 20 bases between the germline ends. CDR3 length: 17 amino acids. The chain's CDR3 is CASSPVPRGSVNQPQHF. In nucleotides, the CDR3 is TGTGCCAGTAGTCCCGTACCTAGGGGCAGCGTCAATCAGCCCCAGCATTTT.

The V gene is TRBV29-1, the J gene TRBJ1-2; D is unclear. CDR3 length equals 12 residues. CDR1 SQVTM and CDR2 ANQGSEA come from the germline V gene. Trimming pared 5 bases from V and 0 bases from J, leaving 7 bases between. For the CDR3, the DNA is TGCAGCGTTAGTAGAACTAACTATGGCTACACCTTC. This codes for CSVSRTNYGYTF.

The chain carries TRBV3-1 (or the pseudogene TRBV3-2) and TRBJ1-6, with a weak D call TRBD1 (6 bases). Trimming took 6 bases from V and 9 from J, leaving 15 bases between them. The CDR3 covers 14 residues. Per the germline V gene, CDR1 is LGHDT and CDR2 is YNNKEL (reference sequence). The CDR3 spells CASRNQGGGSPLHF. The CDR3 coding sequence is TGTGCCAGCAGAAACCAAGGGGGGGGTTCACCCCTCCACTTT.

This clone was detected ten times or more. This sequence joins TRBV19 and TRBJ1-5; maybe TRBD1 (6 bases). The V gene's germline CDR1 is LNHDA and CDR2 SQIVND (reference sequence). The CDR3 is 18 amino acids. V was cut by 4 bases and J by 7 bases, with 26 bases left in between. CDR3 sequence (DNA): TGTGCCAGTAGTAATCCCGGGACAATCGGGGTTGGGGGCCAGCCCCAGCATTTT. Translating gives CASSNPGTIGVGGQPQHF.